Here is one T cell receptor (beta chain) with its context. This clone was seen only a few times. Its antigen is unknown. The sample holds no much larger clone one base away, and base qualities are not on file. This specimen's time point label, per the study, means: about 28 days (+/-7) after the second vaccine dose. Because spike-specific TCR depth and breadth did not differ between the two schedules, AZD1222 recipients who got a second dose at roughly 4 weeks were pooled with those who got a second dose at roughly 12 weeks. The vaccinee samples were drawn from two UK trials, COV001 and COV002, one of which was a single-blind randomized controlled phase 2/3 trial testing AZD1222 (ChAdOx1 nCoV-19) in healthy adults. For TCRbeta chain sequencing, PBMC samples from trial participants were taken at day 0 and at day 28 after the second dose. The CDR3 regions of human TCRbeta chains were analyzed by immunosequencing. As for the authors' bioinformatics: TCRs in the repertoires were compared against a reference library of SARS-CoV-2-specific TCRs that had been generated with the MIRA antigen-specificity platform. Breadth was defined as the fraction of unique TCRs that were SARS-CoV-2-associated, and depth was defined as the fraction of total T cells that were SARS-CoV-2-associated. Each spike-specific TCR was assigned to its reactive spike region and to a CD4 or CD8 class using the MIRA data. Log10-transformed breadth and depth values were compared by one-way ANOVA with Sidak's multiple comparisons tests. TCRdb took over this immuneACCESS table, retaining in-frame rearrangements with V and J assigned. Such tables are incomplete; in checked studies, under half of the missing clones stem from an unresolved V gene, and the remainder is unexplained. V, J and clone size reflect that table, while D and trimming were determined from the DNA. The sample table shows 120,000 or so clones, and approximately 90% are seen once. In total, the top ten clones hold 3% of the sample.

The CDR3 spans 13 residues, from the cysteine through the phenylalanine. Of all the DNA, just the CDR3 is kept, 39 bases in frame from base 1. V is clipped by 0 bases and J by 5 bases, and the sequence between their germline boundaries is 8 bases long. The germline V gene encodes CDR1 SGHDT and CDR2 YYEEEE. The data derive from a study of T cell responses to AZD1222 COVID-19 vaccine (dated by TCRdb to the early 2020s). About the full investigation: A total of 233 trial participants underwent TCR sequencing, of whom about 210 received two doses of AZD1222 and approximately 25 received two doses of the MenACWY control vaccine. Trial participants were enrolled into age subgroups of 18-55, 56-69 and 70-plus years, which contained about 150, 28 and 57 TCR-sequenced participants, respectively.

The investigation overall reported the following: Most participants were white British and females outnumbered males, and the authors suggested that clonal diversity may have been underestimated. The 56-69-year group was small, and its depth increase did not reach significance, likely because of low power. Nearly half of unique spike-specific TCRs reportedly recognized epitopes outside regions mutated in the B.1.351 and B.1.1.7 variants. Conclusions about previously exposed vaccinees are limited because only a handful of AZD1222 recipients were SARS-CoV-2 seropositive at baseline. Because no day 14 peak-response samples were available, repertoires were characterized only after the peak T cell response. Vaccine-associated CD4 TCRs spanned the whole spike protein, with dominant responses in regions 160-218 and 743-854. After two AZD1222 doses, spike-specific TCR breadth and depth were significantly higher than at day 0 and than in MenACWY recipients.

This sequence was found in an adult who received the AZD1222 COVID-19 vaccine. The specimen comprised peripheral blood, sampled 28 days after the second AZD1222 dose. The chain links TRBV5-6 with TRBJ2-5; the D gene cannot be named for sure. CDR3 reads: CASSLEPGETQYF. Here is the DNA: TGTGCCAGCAGCTTGGAACCTGGGGAGACCCAGTACTTC. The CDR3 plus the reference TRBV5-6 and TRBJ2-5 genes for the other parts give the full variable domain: DAGVTQSPTHLIKTRGQQVTLRCSPKSGHDTVSWYQQALGQGPQFIFQYYEEEERQRGNFPDRFSGHQFPNYSSELNVNALLLGDSALYLCASSLEPGETQYFGPGTRLLVL.